The 17 T cell receptor beta chains listed next were all sequenced from one sample in a study of blood T cell repertoires in COVID-19. Generated by immunoSEQ multiplex PCR, the TCRdb table keeps only in-frame clones and is missing some. Of about 150,000 clones listed, around 83% are singletons. Sequenced: peripheral blood. All receptors come from a woman between 65 and 79 years old who had recovered from COVID-19.

The rearrangement links TRBV5-1 to TRBJ1-1; D is possibly TRBD1 (5 bases). The V and J ends lost 1 base and 1 base respectively, with 11 bases between them. This CDR3 has 15 residues. In germline, CDR1 is SGHRS, CDR2 YFSETQ. In DNA, the CDR3 is TGCGCCAGCAGCTTGATCTGGGGCCAGAACACTGAAGCTTTCTTT. This encodes CASSLIWGQNTEAFF.

J is TRBJ1-6 and V is TRBV6-1; the D is unclear. This CDR3 has 13 residues. V dropped 0 bases and J dropped 6 bases, with 3 bases sitting between them. CDR1 is MNHNS and CDR2 is SASEGT in the germline V gene. For the CDR3, the DNA is TGTGCCAGCAGTGAAGCGCGTAATTCACCCCTCCACTTT. As protein: CASSEARNSPLHF.

The CDR3 spells CASSPKPGSDQPQHF. The CDR3 nucleotides read TGTGCCAGCTCACCAAAGCCGGGGTCCGATCAGCCCCAGCATTTT. V gene TRBV18 combines with J gene TRBJ1-5; D remains ambiguous. This CDR3 comprises 15 residues. Germline CDR1 and CDR2: KGHSH and LQKENI. Trimming shortened V by 2 bases and J by 5 bases, and 13 bases separated the two germline ends. The variable domain in full, with the rest retrieved from reference TRBV18 and TRBJ1-5, is NAGVMQNPRHLVRRRGQEARLRCSPMKGHSHVYWYRQLPEEGLKFMVYLQKENIIDESGMPKERFSAEFPKEGPSILRIQQVVRGDSAAYFCASSPKPGSDQPQHFGDGTRLSIL.

The chain is built from TRBV18 and TRBJ1-1, with D hard to call. The CDR3 is made up of 14 amino acids. CDR1 is KGHSH and CDR2 is LQKENI in the germline V gene. V shed 3 bases and J shed 5 bases, with 13 bases lying between them. The CDR3 reads CASSPGKTGTEAFF. The CDR3 DNA reads as TGTGCCAGCTCACCCGGGAAAACGGGGACTGAAGCTTTCTTT.

The V gene is TRBV28, the J gene TRBJ2-2; 10 bases line up with TRBD2. The junction had 16 bases not matched to a gene; V was cut back by 5 bases and J by 7 bases. There are 18 residues in the CDR3. The V gene's germline CDR1 is MDHEN and CDR2 SYDVKM. The CDR3 region has the DNA TGTGCCAGCAGTGCCACTCTAGCGGGAGACCCGGTGGGCGGGGAGCTGTTTTTT. As protein: CASSATLAGDPVGGELFF.

This chain joins TRBV11-1 and TRBJ2-2; 9 bases align to TRBD1. The germline gives CDR1 SGHAT, CDR2 FQDESV (reference sequence). The length of the CDR3 is 14 residues. Trimming took 5 bases from V and 6 from J; bases not matched to a gene: 4. Written as DNA, the CDR3 is TGTGCCAGCAGCCCCGACAGGGGGTCCGGGGAGCTGTTTTTT. Translating it yields CASSPDRGSGELFF.

The rearrangement uses TRBV6-5 and TRBJ1-2; no reliable D call. In germline, CDR1 is MNHEY, CDR2 SVGAGI. The V end lost 4 bases, the J end lost 5 bases, and 14 bases lay between the germline ends. CDR3 size: 14 residues. CDR3 loop: CASSSVLSGYGYTF. CDR3 nucleotides: TGTGCCAGCAGTTCCGTGTTATCGGGGTATGGCTACACCTTC.

For this clone: It may be a read error: a sequence one base away is much more abundant. The identical CDR3 is also encoded by other nucleotide sequences in the sample. The gene calls are TRBV3-1 (or the pseudogene TRBV3-2) and TRBJ1-1; the D is unclear. The length of the CDR3 is 14 residues. The germline V and J ends were trimmed by 1 base and 1 base, with 7 bases remaining between them. CDR1 and CDR2 (germline): LGHDT, YNNKEL (reference sequence). The CDR3 spells CASSQGGGNTEAFF. In DNA, the CDR3 is TGTGCCAGCAGCCAAGGGGGAGGGAACACTGAAGCTTTCTTT.

The chain recombines TRBV9 with TRBJ2-7; 11 bases agree with TRBD1. The germline CDR1 and CDR2 sequences are SGDLS and YYNGEE. CDR3 length: 16 amino acids. V lost 4 bases, J lost 1 base, and 7 bases stayed unmatched. The CDR3 region has the DNA TGTGCCAGCAGCCCAGGGACAGGGGGACTTTCCTACGAGCAGTACTTC. Amino acids: CASSPGTGGLSYEQYF.

The chain is built from TRBV28 and TRBJ1-6; 10 nucleotides align to TRBD1. Trimming cost V 6 bases and J 12 bases; bases outside gene matches: 2. Germline V CDR1 and CDR2: MDHEN, SYDVKM. The CDR3 runs 12 residues. The CDR3 spells CASRGQGRPLHF. CDR3 DNA: TGTGCCAGCAGGGGACAGGGGAGACCCCTCCACTTT.

The J gene is TRBJ2-1, the V gene TRBV28; unclear D gene. Germline V gene sequence: CDR1 MDHEN, CDR2 SYDVKM. Trimming took off 2 bases at V and 0 bases at J, with 8 bases between the two ends. CDR3 length: 15 residues. CDR3 sequence reads: CASSLPAPSYNEQFF. For the CDR3, the DNA is TGTGCCAGCAGTTTACCAGCGCCCTCCTACAATGAGCAGTTCTTC.

V is TRBV10-3 and J is TRBJ2-7, with D possibly being TRBD1 (5 bases). The germline gives CDR1 ENHRY, CDR2 SYGVKD. CDR3 length equals 12 residues. V lost 6 bases and J 2 bases, leaving 8 bases between the germline ends. CDR3 sequence: CAIRAGTYEQYF. The CDR3 DNA follows: TGTGCCATCAGGGCAGGGACCTACGAGCAGTACTTC.

The rearrangement links TRBV7-6 to TRBJ2-6, with unresolved D. The CDR3 sequence is 15 residues long. V was trimmed by 1 base and J by 0 bases, leaving 4 bases between them. Germline V gives CDR1 SGHVS, CDR2 FNYEAQ. CDR3 DNA sequence: TGTGCCAGCAGCTTAGACAGCTCTGGGGCCAACGTCCTGACTTTC. It encodes CASSLDSSGANVLTF.

The chain carries TRBV5-1 and TRBJ2-3; D might be TRBD2 (6 bases). V was pared by 0 bases and J by 5 bases, with 13 bases between. The germline CDR1 and CDR2 sequences are SGHRS and YFSETQ. The CDR3 contains 15 residues. The CDR3 region has the DNA TGCGCCAGCAGCTTGGTGCGGGGTGTTGGAGATACGCAGTATTTT. It codes for CASSLVRGVGDTQYF.

The V call is TRBV27, the J call TRBJ2-2; D unclear. The CDR3 covers 15 residues. Trimming pared 3 bases from V and 0 bases from J, leaving 8 bases between. CDR1 and CDR2 from the germline V gene are MNHEY and SMNVEV (reference sequence). The CDR3 nucleotides are TGTGCCAGCAGTTTGTTACAGTCGAACACCGGGGAGCTGTTTTTT. Translating it yields CASSLLQSNTGELFF.

The chain is built from TRBV5-8 and TRBJ1-2; 7 bases line up with TRBD1. J lost 3 bases, V lost 4 bases, and 3 bases had no gene match. CDR3 length: 13 residues. Per the germline V gene, CDR1 is SGHTS and CDR2 is YDEGEE. CDR3 sequence reads: CASSQGQHYGYTF. The CDR3 region has the DNA TGTGCCAGCAGCCAGGGACAGCACTATGGCTACACCTTC.

This sequence joins TRBV7-3 and TRBJ1-1; TRBD1 matches at 7 bases. The germline V gene has CDR1 SGHTA and CDR2 FQGTGA. V trimming: 5 bases; J trimming: 2 bases; junction bases outside the gene matches: 8. CDR3 length: 15 amino acids. The CDR3 region is CASSPQTGRNTEAFF. DNA for the CDR3: TGTGCCAGCAGCCCCCAGACAGGGAGAAACACTGAAGCTTTCTTT.